This TCR beta chain was found in a study of vaccination and CD4 T cells after COVID-19 (dated by TCRdb to between 2021 and 2024). At the level of the whole study: Convalescent patients had a positive SARS-CoV-2 result on nasal swab PCR, and of these patients, several had mild disease and one had severe disease. The convalescent cohort included six males and four females, with two Hispanic individuals, seven Caucasians, two Asians and one multiracial person. Two doses of either the Pfizer-BioNTech BNT162b2 vaccine (n=8) or the Moderna mRNA-1273 vaccine (n=2) were administered to participants. Post-COVID blood samples were collected from convalescent patients a median of about 92 days after diagnosis, with a range of about 30 to 161 days. Post-vaccine blood samples were collected a median of around 2.5 months after the second vaccine dose, ranging from roughly 12 to 241 days. Culture stimuli were overlapping spike peptide pools from SARS-CoV-2 and from the common cold coronaviruses HCoV-NL63, HCoV-OC43 and HCoV-229E. In control cultures, a CEFX viral epitope pool was used as positive control, an HIV-1 Nef peptide pool was used as negative control, or no peptide was added. In under twelve COVID-19 convalescent patients and a few infection-naive healthy vaccine recipients, researchers compared the spike-specific CD4+ TCR repertoire from before mRNA vaccination with the repertoire from after.

From the cysteine up to the phenylalanine, the CDR3 has a length of 14 residues. Of the read, only the CDR3 DNA is kept; its 42 bases are in frame from base 1. CDR1 DFQATT and CDR2 SNEGSKA were looked up in the germline V gene (reference sequence). Trimming takes 1 base from V and 2 bases from J, and the germline ends sit 8 bases apart. This clonotype was found a few times. It has no known antigen specificity. Base qualities are not at hand, and no much larger clone is one base apart. Receptor libraries were prepared by PCR. TCR sequencing of DNA from cultured CD4+ T cells used the Oncomine TCR Beta short-read assay at the Johns Hopkins FTIC core. Genomic DNA was extracted from the cultured CD4+ T cells with the QIAamp micro DNA kit. Oncomine TCR Beta libraries from cultured CD4+ T cells were pooled using unique dual indexes and sequenced on an Illumina iSeq 100. Per the authors' processing: Non-productive sequences were removed, and CDR3s that did not start with C, did not end with F or W, or were shorter than 7 amino acids were discarded. The MANAFEST web application identified antigen-specific clonotypes by comparing peptide-stimulated wells against reference wells and other culture wells. An FDR below 0.05, an odds ratio above 5, and a productive frequency above 0.1% in at least two of three replicate wells were required for clones to be considered positive. Cross-reactive clonotypes were defined as significantly expanded in both SARS-CoV-2 spike wells and at least one common cold coronavirus spike condition. Levenshtein distances (stringdist) and unrooted phylogenetic trees (ape) in R version 3.6.1 were used to assess CDR3 homology. The public reads were reanalyzed by TCRdb: fastp trimming at Q25, MiXCR alignment, in-frame beta chains only. Rows are unified per CDR3 protein, each entry keeping the most common DNA and genes. These V and J calls derive from TCRdb rather than the authors' analysis. For this sample there are around 12,000 distinct CDR3 sequences; about 60% appear just once. The top ten clones comprise about 13% of the sample.

General conclusions and limits of the study: In convalescent patients, a median around 85% of post-vaccine SARS-CoV-2-reactive clones were detected only after vaccination, and vaccine-specific priming was suggested by this finding. The number of convalescent patients in the study was relatively small, and the study did not examine early timepoints following natural infection. Of the vaccine-specific clones in convalescent patients, 304 of 307, or nearly all, reacted only to SARS-CoV-2 spike and did not cross-react with common cold coronaviruses. The median number of SARS-CoV-2-reactive clonotypes rose from 20 to 25 after infection to roughly 38 after vaccination, but the change was not significant.

This specimen's treatment or condition label, interpreted: 10-day PBMC culture with coronavirus spike peptide pools or control peptides (ViraFEST assay). The study used the ViraFEST assay, which expanded antigen-specific T cells with peptide pools and then identified expanded clonotypes by TCR sequencing. The convalescent patients' positive SARS-CoV-2 PCR tests were from March to December 2020, which was before the Alpha, Beta and Delta variants emerged in the United States. PBMCs were cultured at about 2 million per well in IMDM supplemented with roughly 5.2% human AB serum and roughly 10 IU/ml IL-2, with 10 ug/ml peptide pools added. Half of the culture medium was replaced with fresh IL-2-containing medium on days 3 and 7. After about nine days of culture, CD4+ T cells were isolated by negative selection with the EasySep CD4+ T cell isolation kit. PBMCs were separated from whole blood using Ficoll-Paque Plus gradient centrifugation and then either used fresh or cryopreserved at -140C. In general, triplicate wells were set up for every culture condition.

The sequenced material came from CD4+ T cells from blood, cultured in vitro. This chain is built from TRBV20-1 and TRBJ2-2; TRBD2 is a possible D gene, resting on 6 matching bases. The TCR sequence derives from a human donor who had recovered from COVID-19. The nucleotide sequence reads as follows: TGCAGTGCTAGAGTGGGAGGAAACACCGGGGAGCTGTTTTTT. It codes for CSARVGGNTGELFF.